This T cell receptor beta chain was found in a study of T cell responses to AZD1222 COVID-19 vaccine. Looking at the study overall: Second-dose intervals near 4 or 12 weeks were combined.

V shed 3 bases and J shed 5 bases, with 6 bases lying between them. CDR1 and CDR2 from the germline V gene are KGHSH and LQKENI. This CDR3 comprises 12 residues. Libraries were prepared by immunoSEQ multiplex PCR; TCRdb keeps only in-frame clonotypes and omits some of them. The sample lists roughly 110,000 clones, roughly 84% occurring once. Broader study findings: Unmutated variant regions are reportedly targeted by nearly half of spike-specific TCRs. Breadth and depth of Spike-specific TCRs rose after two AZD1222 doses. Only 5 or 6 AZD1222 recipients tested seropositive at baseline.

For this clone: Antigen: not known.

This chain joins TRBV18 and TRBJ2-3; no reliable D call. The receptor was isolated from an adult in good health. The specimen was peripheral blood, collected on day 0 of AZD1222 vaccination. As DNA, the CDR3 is TGTGCCAGCTCACCGTGGGAAGATACGCAGTATTTT. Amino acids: CASSPWEDTQYF.